The next 28 T cell receptor beta chains were all read from a single sample in a study of blood T cell repertoires in COVID-19. Here immunoSEQ multiplex PCR was the method, and the copy in TCRdb shows in-frame clones only, minus some. The data hold around 130,000 clones, with around 84% observed a single time. Sequencing was done on a sample of PBMCs or T cells enriched from blood (not recorded which). Receptors originate from a man in his forties or fifties with acute COVID-19.

A single count supports this clone. The chain has TRBV19 and TRBJ2-3, with 13 bases identical to TRBD2. This CDR3 region has 15 residues. Per the germline V gene, CDR1 is LNHDA and CDR2 is SQIVND (reference sequence). V lost 7 bases, J lost 7 bases, and 8 bases stayed unmatched. DNA of the CDR3: TGTGCCAGTACTCGGACTAGCGGGGGCTCAAATACGCAGTATTTT. Residues: CASTRTSGGSNTQYF.

The chain joins TRBV3-1 (or the pseudogene TRBV3-2) to TRBJ2-3, with 7 bases aligning to TRBD2. This CDR3 comprises 15 residues. Germline V CDR1 and CDR2: LGHDT, YNNKEL (reference sequence). J gave up 3 bases and V 1 base, and 4 bases lay outside the gene matches. The CDR3 DNA sequence: TGTGCCAGCAGCCAAGGGGGCGGGAGAACAGATACGCAGTATTTT. Translated, it gives CASSQGGGRTDTQYF.

V and J are TRBV19 and TRBJ1-2, with a possible D match to TRBD1 (5 bases). Between the trimmed V and J ends, which lost 7 bases and 7 bases, there was a span of 19 bases. The CDR3 spans 14 residues. Germline V gene sequence: CDR1 LNHDA, CDR2 SQIVND (reference sequence). The chain's CDR3 is CASMLSGELPGYTF. For the CDR3, the DNA is TGTGCCAGTATGTTGTCGGGGGAGCTCCCTGGCTACACCTTC.

This clone was observed a single time. This chain connects TRBV5-4 to TRBJ2-2; D is perhaps TRBD2 (5 bases). Trimming pared 3 bases from V and 5 bases from J, leaving 8 bases between. The CDR3 length is 13 residues. The germline CDR1 and CDR2 sequences are SGHNT and YYREEE (reference sequence). The CDR3 bases are TGTGCCAGCAGCTATACTAGGACCGGGGAGCTGTTTTTT. Amino acids: CASSYTRTGELFF.

The chain carries TRBV6-1 and TRBJ2-7; D unresolved. Germline V lookup: CDR1 MNHNS, CDR2 SASEGT. V was clipped by 0 bases and J by 4 bases, with 4 bases between them. The CDR3 length is 12 residues. CDR3: CASSEAGYEQYF. The CDR3 DNA reads as TGTGCCAGCAGTGAAGCCGGGTACGAGCAGTACTTC.

To note about this clone: Other DNA sequences from this sample encode an identical CDR3 as well. The chain employs TRBV7-2 and TRBJ2-7; weak D call: TRBD1 (6 bases). This CDR3 is built from 16 residues. The germline V gene has CDR1 SGHTA and CDR2 FQGNSA. V was cut by 0 bases and J by 4 bases, with 16 bases left in between. The CDR3 loop reads CASSLAGTGIPYEQYF. DNA for the CDR3: TGTGCCAGCAGCTTAGCGGGAACAGGGATACCTTACGAGCAGTACTTC.

The chain joins TRBV7-3 to TRBJ1-6, with unresolved D. Germline CDR1 and CDR2: SGHTA and FQGTGA. The CDR3 length is 15 residues. Trimming took 5 bases from V and 7 from J, leaving 15 bases between them. The CDR3 nucleotides are TGTGCCAGCAGCCTCAGCGGAGGACTCAATTCACCCCTCCACTTT. It encodes CASSLSGGLNSPLHF.

This clone was seen only once. This sequence joins TRBV7-3 and TRBJ2-2; 9 bases are shared with TRBD1. The V gene end was trimmed by 4 bases and the J gene end by 4 bases; junction bases not matched to a gene: 4. Germline V lookup: CDR1 SGHTA, CDR2 FQGTGA. This CDR3 region has 15 residues. The CDR3 sequence is CASSSTGGGTGELFF. As DNA, the CDR3 is TGTGCCAGCAGCTCAACAGGGGGCGGCACCGGGGAGCTGTTTTTT.

The gene calls are TRBV29-1 and TRBJ1-2; no clear D gene. Germline values: CDR1 SQVTM, CDR2 ANQGSEA. The CDR3 length is 10 residues. V lost 4 bases, J lost 2 bases, and 2 bases lay in between. The CDR3 DNA is TGCAGCGTTGCGAACTATGGCTACACCTTC. This codes for CSVANYGYTF.

The J gene is TRBJ2-1, the V gene TRBV10-3; 7 bases line up with TRBD2. The germline gives CDR1 ENHRY, CDR2 SYGVKD. The CDR3 has 12 residues. V shed 10 bases and J 7 bases; nucleotides not matched to a gene: 7. As DNA, the CDR3 is TGTGCCACGGGGGGAACCAGAAATGAGCAGTTCTTC. Translated: CATGGTRNEQFF.

This clone was seen a few times. The genes are TRBV4-1 and TRBJ2-2, with D perhaps matching TRBD2 (6 bases). The CDR3 totals 16 residues. Germline-derived CDR1 and CDR2 are MGHRA and YSYEKL. V lost 0 bases and J lost 5, with 13 bases in between. The CDR3: CASSQEQRAGTGELFF. The CDR3 DNA is TGCGCCAGCAGCCAAGAGCAGCGCGCGGGAACCGGGGAGCTGTTTTTT.

The rearrangement links TRBV6-5 to TRBJ1-6; D call uncertain. This CDR3 is 12 amino acids long. The ends were cut back, 6 bases at V and 14 bases at J, with 14 bases in the middle. CDR1 MNHEY and CDR2 SVGAGI come from the germline V gene. The CDR3 reads CASSQLGITLHF. DNA for the CDR3: TGTGCCAGCAGCCAGCTCGGGATCACCCTCCACTTT.

Only one count was recorded for this clone. The V and J genes are TRBV7-2 and TRBJ1-1; 9 bases match TRBD1. CDR1 and CDR2 from the germline V gene are SGHTA and FQGNSA. Losses at the gene ends were 5 bases for V and 8 bases for J; bases not matched to a gene: 9. The CDR3 is 14 residues long. CDR3 DNA sequence: TGTGCCAGCAGCAGGGGACAGGGTGGATGGGAAGCTTTCTTT. Its protein is CASSRGQGGWEAFF.

This clone appeared a few times. CDR3 sequence (DNA): TGTGCCGTGCAGGGGGCGAAGGACACTGAAGCTTTCTTT. The encoded protein is CAVQGAKDTEAFF. This chain uses TRBV10-3 with TRBJ1-1, with 8 positions matching TRBD1. The V gene end was trimmed by 11 bases and the J gene end by 3 bases; junction bases not matched to a gene: 8. CDR1 is ENHRY, CDR2 SYGVKD, per germline. CDR3 length equals 13 residues.

The CDR3 spells CAWSVKAGRSSYEQYF. The CDR3, as DNA: TGTGCCTGGAGTGTAAAAGCGGGAAGGAGCTCCTACGAGCAGTACTTC. This chain uses TRBV30 with TRBJ2-7, with 7 positions matching TRBD2. Germline V lookup: CDR1 GTSNPN, CDR2 SVGIG (reference sequence). CDR3 length: 16 residues. V was pared by 0 bases and J by 0 bases, with 8 bases of the junction left unmatched.

The rearrangement links TRBV24-1 to TRBJ2-2; a weak D match, TRBD2 (5 bases). Trimming stripped 6 bases from V and 3 bases from J, with 7 bases between. This CDR3 contains 13 residues. Germline CDR1 is KGHDR and CDR2 is SFDVKD. The CDR3, as DNA: TGTGCCACCAGTCGAGGGTACACCGGGGAGCTGTTTTTT. This translates into CATSRGYTGELFF.

This chain joins TRBV29-1 and TRBJ1-4; possibly TRBD1 for D (6 bases). The CDR3 consists of 14 residues. Germline assignment: CDR1 SQVTM and CDR2 ANQGSEA. Trimming stripped 4 bases from V and 7 bases from J, with 16 bases between. In DNA, the CDR3 is TGCAGCGTTGGAGTATGGGGGCAGAGTGAAAAACTGTTTTTT. Encoded protein: CSVGVWGQSEKLFF.

This CDR3 reads CASSLQGFDEQYF. Written as DNA, the CDR3 is TGTGCCAGCAGTCTTCAGGGGTTCGACGAGCAGTACTTC. V gene TRBV28 combines with J gene TRBJ2-7; weak D call: TRBD1 (6 bases). Germline V gives CDR1 MDHEN, CDR2 SYDVKM. The CDR3 has 13 amino acids. The ends were cut back, 5 bases at V and 5 bases at J, with 13 bases in the middle. The full variable domain, with the rest looked up from reference TRBV28 and TRBJ2-7, is DVKVTQSSRYLVKRTGEKVFLECVQDMDHENMFWYRQDPGLGLRLIYFSYDVKMKEKGDIPEGYSVSREKKERFSLILESASTNQTSMYLCASSLQGFDEQYFGPGTRLTVT.

This sequence joins TRBV7-6 and TRBJ2-1; 11 nucleotides align to TRBD2. The CDR3 consists of 15 residues. J lost 5 bases, V lost 3 bases, and 3 bases had no gene match. Germline V gene lookup returns CDR1 SGHVS and CDR2 FNYEAQ. CDR3 coding DNA: TGTGCCAGCAGCTTCGGGACTAGCGGAAACAATGAGCAGTTCTTC. Translation: CASSFGTSGNNEQFF. Drawing the rest from reference TRBV7-6 and TRBJ2-1, the complete variable domain is GAGVSQSPRYKVTKRGQDVALRCDPISGHVSLYWYRQALGQGPEFLTYFNYEAQQDKSGLPNDRFSAERPEGSISTLTIQRTEQRDSAMYRCASSFGTSGNNEQFFGPGTRLTVL.

This clone came up once. This rearrangement joins TRBV24-1 to TRBJ2-1, with 7 bases that match TRBD1. V trimming: 2 bases; J trimming: 4 bases; junction bases outside the gene matches: 7. This CDR3 region has 16 residues. Per germline, CDR1 KGHDR and CDR2 SFDVKD. CDR3 in DNA: TGTGCCACCAGTGATTCCCGAGACAGGGCTTACAATGAGCAGTTCTTC. Translated: CATSDSRDRAYNEQFF.

V and J are TRBV7-9 and TRBJ1-5; D is ambiguous. Germline V lookup: CDR1 SEHNR, CDR2 FQNEAQ (reference sequence). The CDR3 covers 13 residues. V lost 4 bases and J lost 3, with 7 bases in between. The CDR3 sequence is CASSSSFNQPQHF. CDR3 bases: TGTGCCAGCAGCTCCTCCTTCAATCAGCCCCAGCATTTT.

The V call is TRBV3-1 (or the pseudogene TRBV3-2), the J call TRBJ2-7; possible D gene TRBD2, 7 bases. The germline gives CDR1 LGHDT, CDR2 YNNKEL (reference sequence). The CDR3 contains 14 residues. Between the trimmed V and J ends, which lost 4 bases and 7 bases, there was a span of 17 bases. The CDR3 loop is CASSLGGGAGEQYF. The CDR3 nucleotides read TGTGCCAGCAGCCTAGGAGGGGGGGCAGGAGAGCAGTACTTC.

V is TRBV6-1 and J is TRBJ2-7; D perhaps matches TRBD2 (7 bases). The germline V and J ends were trimmed by 3 bases and 0 bases, with 12 bases remaining between them. CDR1 is MNHNS and CDR2 is SASEGT in the germline V gene. The CDR3 covers 15 residues. The CDR3 region has the DNA TGTGCCAGCAGTGAGGGGGGGGGCTCCTCCTACGAGCAGTACTTC. As protein: CASSEGGGSSYEQYF.

The rearrangement uses TRBV28 and TRBJ1-5; TRBD1 might be the D (5 bases). The V gene's germline CDR1 is MDHEN and CDR2 SYDVKM. CDR3 length: 15 residues. V lost 6 bases and J lost 3, with 15 bases in between. The CDR3 here is CASSGGEGFNQPQHF. For the CDR3, the DNA is TGTGCCAGCAGCGGAGGGGAGGGTTTCAATCAGCCCCAGCATTTT.

This chain joins TRBV19 and TRBJ1-5; maybe TRBD1 (6 bases). CDR1 and CDR2 (germline): LNHDA, SQIVND (reference sequence). The CDR3 length is 14 residues. Between the trimmed V and J ends, which lost 1 base and 2 bases, there was a span of 6 bases. The CDR3 loop is CASSIAGGNQPQHF. In DNA form, the CDR3 reads TGTGCCAGTAGTATAGCAGGGGGCAATCAGCCCCAGCATTTT.

CDR3 DNA: TGTGCCAGTAGTATGCCCCAAGCTAGCGGGATGGGGAACACCGGGGAGCTGTTTTTT. Encoded protein: CASSMPQASGMGNTGELFF. The V call is TRBV19, the J call TRBJ2-2; 9 bases line up with TRBD2. The germline V gene has CDR1 LNHDA and CDR2 SQIVND (reference sequence). The CDR3 loop spans 19 amino acids. Trimming removed 3 bases from V and 1 base from J; junction bases left unmatched: 12.

The J gene is TRBJ2-6, the V gene TRBV15; the D gene is possibly TRBD2 (6 bases). In germline, CDR1 is LNHNV, CDR2 YYDKDF (reference sequence). Trimming removed 5 bases at V and 1 base at J, with 9 bases between. CDR3 length equals 15 residues. The CDR3 DNA reads as TGTGCCACCAGCTTAGCGGTATCTGGGGCCAACGTCCTGACTTTC. Its translation is CATSLAVSGANVLTF.

V is TRBV11-3 and J is TRBJ2-2, with 8 bases aligning to TRBD2. CDR3 length: 15 residues. The J segment lost 7 bases and the V segment lost 6 bases, leaving 10 bases of the junction unmatched. In germline, CDR1 is SGHNT, CDR2 YENEEA. CDR3 nucleotides: TGTGCCAGCAGTTATAGCGGGACGAGGAACGGGGAGCTGTTTTTT. Encoded protein: CASSYSGTRNGELFF.